The rows below give T cell receptor beta chains drawn from one sample of a study of T cells and Merkel cell carcinoma outcomes. Sequencing used immunoSEQ multiplex PCR; TCRdb keeps in-frame clones, though not all of them. The sample includes about 15,000 clones, 75% to 85% of them seen just once. The material sequenced was tumor tissue from Merkel cell carcinoma. The receptor set was obtained from a human donor with Merkel cell carcinoma. Each CDR3 is given with its conserved first and last residue. Each record gives: clone size, D gene, V gene, J gene, CDR3 protein, CDR3 DNA. A D gene is named only where the DNA matches it firmly. Clone size is given for some rows only: seen once, a few or many times, or a class if the clone is expanded.

.	TRBD2	TRBV7-3	TRBJ2-1	CASSATPGLAAVNQFF	TGTGCCAGCAGCGCCACCCCGGGACTAGCGGCAGTGAACCAGTTCTTC
.	TRBD1	TRBV19	TRBJ1-4	CASSRPIDRAEKLFF	TGTGCCAGTAGTAGACCTATTGACAGGGCGGAAAAACTGTTTTTT
.	.	TRBV4-1	TRBJ1-5	CASSQVSGLGNQPQHF	TGCGCCAGCAGCCAAGTTTCGGGTCTGGGCAATCAGCCCCAGCATTTT
.	.	TRBV5-1	TRBJ1-1	CASSLGHYQGGGTEAFF	TGCGCCAGCAGCTTGGGGCACTATCAGGGAGGGGGAACTGAAGCTTTCTTT
.	TRBD2	TRBV5-1	TRBJ2-2	CASSLLAGINTGELFF	TGCGCCAGCAGCTTGTTAGCGGGGATTAACACCGGGGAGCTGTTTTTT
.	.	TRBV28	TRBJ1-2	CASSSSSGGPGYTF	TGTGCCAGCAGTTCCTCATCAGGAGGCCCCGGCTACACCTTC
.	.	TRBV9	TRBJ2-1	CASSALPGADNEQFF	TGTGCCAGCAGCGCTCTTCCGGGCGCCGACAATGAGCAGTTCTTC
.	.	TRBV29-1	TRBJ1-1	CSVEGAWHTEAFF	TGCAGCGTTGAGGGGGCCTGGCACACTGAAGCTTTCTTT
.	.	TRBV6-1	TRBJ1-2	CASSFSGDLYGYTF	TGTGCCAGCAGTTTCTCAGGGGACCTCTATGGCTACACCTTC
.	TRBD1	TRBV6-1	TRBJ2-7	CASSGDSYEQYF	TGTGCCAGCAGTGGGGACAGCTACGAGCAGTACTTC
.	.	TRBV5-1	TRBJ1-2	CASQTAPPNYGYTF	TGCGCTTCCCAGACAGCTCCACCTAACTATGGCTACACCTTC
.	.	TRBV19	TRBJ2-7	CASNPGHRRGEQYF	TGTGCCAGTAACCCGGGACACCGTCGAGGAGAGCAGTACTTC
.	.	TRBV27	TRBJ2-1	CASSRTGPYYYNEQFF	TGTGCCAGCAGTCGTACAGGGCCCTACTACTACAATGAGCAGTTCTTC
few	.	TRBV7-9	TRBJ1-2	CASSHINREGNYGYTF	TGTGCCAGCAGCCACATAAACAGGGAAGGTAACTATGGCTACACCTTC
medium-sized	TRBD1	TRBV7-8	TRBJ2-1	CASQQGRYYNEQFF	TGTGCCAGTCAACAGGGGAGATACTACAATGAGCAGTTCTTC
.	TRBD1	TRBV11-2	TRBJ2-7	CASSRDRGVGEQYF	TGTGCCAGCAGCCGGGACAGGGGAGTGGGGGAGCAGTACTTC
.	.	TRBV15	TRBJ2-1	CATSRVGLNEQFF	TGTGCCACCAGCAGAGTCGGCCTGAATGAGCAGTTCTTC
few	.	TRBV7-9	TRBJ1-2	CASSLDGSGYTF	TGTGCCAGCAGCTTAGACGGCTCTGGCTACACCTTC
once	.	TRBV28	TRBJ1-2	CASNRGIYGYTF	TGTGCCAGCAACCGGGGGATCTATGGCTACACCTTC
.	.	TRBV6-1	TRBJ2-7	CASSEASQSSYEQYF	TGTGCCAGCAGTGAAGCTTCACAGAGCTCCTACGAGCAGTACTTC
.	.	TRBV6-1	TRBJ1-4	CASTYAGGSEKLFF	TGTGCCAGCACCTACGCCGGGGGGAGTGAAAAACTGTTTTTT
.	TRBD1	TRBV30	TRBJ1-4	CAWSTTLTGLGEKLFF	TGTGCCTGGAGTACCACCTTGACAGGGTTGGGGGAAAAACTGTTTTTT
.	.	TRBV9	TRBJ2-1	CASATGQSSYNEQFF	TGTGCCAGCGCGACAGGACAGAGCTCCTACAATGAGCAGTTCTTC
few	.	TRBV2	TRBJ1-3	CASSVGVSGNTIYF	TGTGCCAGCAGTGTGGGAGTCTCTGGAAACACCATATATTTT
.	TRBD1	TRBV6-1	TRBJ1-4	CASRTTGANEKLFF	TGTGCCAGCAGGACGACAGGGGCTAATGAAAAACTGTTTTTT
.	TRBD1	TRBV19	TRBJ2-7	CASTPGTAFYEQYF	TGTGCCAGTACCCCCGGGACAGCATTCTACGAGCAGTACTTC
.	TRBD2	TRBV7-2	TRBJ2-7	CASSFGTSGDLGEQYF	TGTGCCAGCAGCTTCGGGACTAGCGGTGATCTTGGAGAGCAGTACTTC
.	.	TRBV7-9	TRBJ1-3	CASSLSHLLGPTIYF	TGTGCCAGCAGCTTGTCCCACCTCTTGGGGCCCACCATATATTTT
.	.	TRBV27	TRBJ2-7	CASSYEQGYAYEQYF	TGTGCCAGCAGTTACGAACAGGGATATGCCTACGAGCAGTACTTC
.	.	TRBV4-1	TRBJ2-1	CASSPRAGASYNEQFF	TGCGCCAGCAGCCCTCGGGCGGGGGCCTCCTACAATGAGCAGTTCTTC
.	TRBD2	TRBV23-1	TRBJ2-3	CASSQILFPSGGVEGIRADTQYF	TGCGCCAGCAGTCAAATCCTGTTCCCTAGCGGGGGGGTCGAGGGGATCAGGGCAGATACGCAGTATTTT
.	TRBD1	TRBV13	TRBJ2-7	CASSLGPTGPSYEQYF	TGTGCCAGCAGCTTGGGCCCGACAGGGCCGTCCTACGAGCAGTACTTC
.	.	TRBV27	TRBJ1-1	CASSPGMSNTEAFF	TGTGCCAGCAGTCCAGGGATGAGCAACACTGAAGCTTTCTTT
.	.	TRBV5-5	TRBJ1-3	CASSLQGSSGNTIYF	TGTGCCAGCAGCTTGCAGGGAAGCTCTGGAAACACCATATATTTT
.	.	TRBV28	TRBJ2-3	CASSGAGGAFTDTQYF	TGTGCCAGCAGTGGGGCTGGGGGCGCCTTTACAGATACGCAGTATTTT
few	.	TRBV11-3	TRBJ1-1	CASSLGGAYTEAFF	TGTGCCAGCAGCTTAGGGGGGGCCTACACTGAAGCTTTCTTT
.	TRBD1	TRBV18	TRBJ2-6	CASSLTGQGVSGANVLTF	TGTGCCAGCTCACTCACAGGACAGGGGGTGTCCGGGGCCAACGTCCTGACTTTC
.	.	TRBV28	TRBJ1-2	CASKVAGLNYGYTF	TGTGCCAGCAAAGTTGCAGGACTAAACTATGGCTACACCTTC
.	TRBD1	TRBV18	TRBJ2-6	CASSPPKTGAGANVLTF	TGTGCCAGCTCACCACCGAAAACAGGGGCCGGGGCCAACGTCCTGACTTTC
once	.	TRBV29-1	TRBJ1-2	CSVITDGYYGYTF	TGCAGCGTGATAACGGACGGGTACTATGGCTACACCTTC
few	.	TRBV2	TRBJ2-5	CASAGLWETQYF	TGTGCCAGCGCGGGGCTATGGGAGACCCAGTACTTC
.	.	TRBV18	TRBJ2-7	CASSPVGAGDEQYF	TGTGCCAGCTCACCAGTCGGCGCAGGGGATGAGCAGTACTTC
.	.	TRBV14	TRBJ2-7	CASSPLGPAYEQYF	TGTGCCAGCAGCCCCCTGGGCCCGGCCTACGAGCAGTACTTC
.	.	TRBV5-1	TRBJ1-4	CASSLGQLDNEKLFF	TGCGCCAGCAGCTTGGGGCAGCTTGATAATGAAAAACTGTTTTTT
few	.	TRBV5-1	TRBJ2-2	CASSSKTGSGGELFF	TGCGCCAGCAGCTCGAAGACAGGTTCGGGCGGGGAGCTGTTTTTT
.	TRBD2	TRBV18	TRBJ2-1	CASSPPHGTSGYNEQFF	TGTGCCAGCTCACCACCCCATGGGACTAGCGGCTACAATGAGCAGTTCTTC
.	.	TRBV6-1	TRBJ1-4	CASRTQPNEKLFF	TGTGCCAGCAGGACCCAGCCTAATGAAAAACTGTTTTTT
few	TRBD2	TRBV4-2	TRBJ2-1	CASSQGTSGSAEQFF	TGTGCCAGCAGCCAAGGGACTAGCGGGAGCGCTGAGCAGTTCTTC
.	TRBD2	TRBV18	TRBJ2-5	CASSPRSGLAGQETQYF	TGTGCCAGCTCACCACGCTCGGGACTAGCGGGACAAGAGACCCAGTACTTC
.	.	TRBV6-5	TRBJ2-7	CASSSETTYEQYF	TGTGCCAGCAGTTCAGAGACTACCTACGAGCAGTACTTC
.	.	TRBV5-5	TRBJ2-3	CASIAGGTDTQYF	TGTGCCAGCATCGCTGGGGGCACGGATACGCAGTATTTT
.	TRBD1	TRBV30	TRBJ2-7	CAWRGDRHSYEQYF	TGTGCCTGGAGGGGGGACAGGCACTCCTACGAGCAGTACTTC
.	TRBD1	TRBV5-1	TRBJ1-4	CASSDRDRANEKLFF	TGCGCCAGCAGCGACCGGGACAGGGCTAATGAAAAACTGTTTTTT
.	TRBD2	TRBV28	TRBJ2-1	CASRRAGGVNEQFF	TGTGCCAGCAGACGCGCGGGGGGGGTGAATGAGCAGTTCTTC
.	TRBD1	TRBV19	TRBJ1-1	CASSTGTGRVWTEAFF	TGTGCCAGTAGCACCGGGACAGGGCGAGTATGGACTGAAGCTTTCTTT
.	.	TRBV2	TRBJ2-3	CASSAARTDTQYF	TGTGCCAGCAGCGCTGCCCGCACAGATACGCAGTATTTT
.	.	TRBV29-1	TRBJ1-1	CSVAGLLNTEAFF	TGCAGCGTTGCGGGACTCTTGAACACTGAAGCTTTCTTT